This T cell receptor beta chain was identified in a study of identical twins. This CDR3 spans 16 amino acids. Per germline, CDR1 ENHRY and CDR2 SYGVKD. V was clipped by 3 bases and J by 2 bases, with 17 bases between them. TCRdb re-called the 5' RACE reads through MiXCR, storing one row per CDR3 protein. The sample has 600,000 to 800,000 distinct CDR3 sequences, about 20% seen once. These data were also reused for a study on T cells expressing NK-cell markers.

The gene calls are TRBV10-3 and TRBJ2-7, with D possibly being TRBD1 or TRBD2 (5 bases each). The sequenced material came from PBMCs. The origin of this receptor is a woman aged 18-29 years in good health. The CDR3 sequence is CAISDPREQRAYEQYF. In nucleotides, the CDR3 is TGTGCCATCAGTGACCCCAGGGAGCAAAGGGCCTACGAGCAGTACTTC.